The sequence of this T cell receptor beta chain was determined in a study of OX40 agonist ivuxolimab in advanced cancers. About the study: Three patients had partial responses: one hepatocellular carcinoma, two cutaneous melanoma. Findings and limits, study-wide: At doses 0.1 to 3.0 mg/kg, CD4+ and CD8+ clones expanded.

Assay used: immunoSEQ multiplex PCR; TCRdb lists only in-frame clones, some missing. Of 66,000 or so clones listed, roughly 85% are singletons. This clone has just one count. What it binds is unknown. The CDR3 covers 15 residues. The V and J ends lost 6 bases and 8 bases, in that order; junction bases with no gene match: 9. Germline CDR1 and CDR2: MNHNY and SVGAGI (reference sequence). This sequence was found in an adult with an advanced solid tumor such as melanoma, head and neck, liver or kidney cancer. The specimen was CD4+ or CD8+ T cells sorted from blood, collected in a trial of the OX40 agonist ivuxolimab. V is TRBV6-6 and J is TRBJ1-4; TRBD1 agrees at 10 bases. The CDR3 coding sequence is TGTGCCAGCAGGCTGGCCGGGACAGGGGAAGAAAAACTGTTTTTT. Translating it yields CASRLAGTGEEKLFF.